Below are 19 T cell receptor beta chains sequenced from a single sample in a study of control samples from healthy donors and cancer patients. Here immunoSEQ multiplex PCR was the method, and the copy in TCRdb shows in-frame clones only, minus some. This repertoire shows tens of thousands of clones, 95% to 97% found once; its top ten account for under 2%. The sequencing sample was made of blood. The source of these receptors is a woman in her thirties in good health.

The CDR3 region is CASRFDRGSNEKLFF. CDR3 nucleotide sequence: TGTGCCAGCAGGTTCGACAGGGGCTCTAATGAAAAACTGTTTTTT. The V call is TRBV2, the J call TRBJ1-4; 8 bases are a match to TRBD1. This CDR3 spans 15 amino acids. Trimming removed 6 bases from V and 3 bases from J; junction bases left unmatched: 6. Germline CDR1 reads SNHLY; CDR2 reads FYNNEI. The full variable domain, rest sourced from reference TRBV2 and TRBJ1-4, is EPEVTQTPSHQVTQMGQEVILRCVPISNHLYFYWYRQILGQKVEFLVSFYNNEISEKSEIFDDQFSVERPDGSNFTLKIRSTKLEDSAMYFCASRFDRGSNEKLFFGSGTQLSVL.

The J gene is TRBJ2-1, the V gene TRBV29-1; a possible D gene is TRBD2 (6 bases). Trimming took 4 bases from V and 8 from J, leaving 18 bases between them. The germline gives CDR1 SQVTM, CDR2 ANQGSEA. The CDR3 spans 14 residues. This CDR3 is CSVGTTGVFDEQFF. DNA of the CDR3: TGCAGCGTTGGGACTACGGGAGTATTCGATGAGCAGTTCTTC.

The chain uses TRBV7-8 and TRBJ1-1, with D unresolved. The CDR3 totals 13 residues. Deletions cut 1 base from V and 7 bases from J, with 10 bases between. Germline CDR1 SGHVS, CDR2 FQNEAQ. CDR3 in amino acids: CASSLEDGYEAFF. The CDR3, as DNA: TGTGCCAGCAGCTTAGAGGACGGGTATGAAGCTTTCTTT. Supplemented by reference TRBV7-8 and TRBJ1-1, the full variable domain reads GAGVSQSPRYKVAKRGQDVALRCDPISGHVSLFWYQQALGQGPEFLTYFQNEAQLDKSGLPSDRFFAERPEGSVSTLKIQRTQQEDSAVYLCASSLEDGYEAFFGQGTRLTVV.

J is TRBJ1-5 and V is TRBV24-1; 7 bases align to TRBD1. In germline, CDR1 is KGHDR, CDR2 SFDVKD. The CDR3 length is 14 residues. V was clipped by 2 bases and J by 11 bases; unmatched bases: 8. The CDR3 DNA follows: TGTGCCACCAGTGATTCAGGGACAGAGTCCACCCAGCATTTT. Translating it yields CATSDSGTESTQHF.

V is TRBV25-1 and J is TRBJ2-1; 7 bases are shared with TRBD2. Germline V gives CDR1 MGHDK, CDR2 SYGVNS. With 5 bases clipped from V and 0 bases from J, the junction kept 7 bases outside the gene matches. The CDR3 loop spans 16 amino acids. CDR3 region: CASSQSTSNSYNEQFF. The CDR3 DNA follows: TGTGCCAGCAGTCAGTCGACTAGCAACTCCTACAATGAGCAGTTCTTC.

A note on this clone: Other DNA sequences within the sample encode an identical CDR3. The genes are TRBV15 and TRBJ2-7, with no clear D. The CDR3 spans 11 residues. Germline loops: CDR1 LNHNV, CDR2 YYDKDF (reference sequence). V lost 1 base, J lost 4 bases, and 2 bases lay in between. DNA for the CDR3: TGTGCCACCAGCAGAGGATACGAGCAGTACTTC. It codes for CATSRGYEQYF.

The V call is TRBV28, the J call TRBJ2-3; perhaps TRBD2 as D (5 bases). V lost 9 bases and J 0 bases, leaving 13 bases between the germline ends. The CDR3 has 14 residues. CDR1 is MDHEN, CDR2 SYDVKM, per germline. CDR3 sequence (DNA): TGTGCCAGTTCTGTGGGCGGGAGCACAGATACGCAGTATTTT. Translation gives CASSVGGSTDTQYF.

CDR3 sequence (DNA): TGTGCCAGCAGTCGCAGGGAAACGAACACTGAAGCTTTCTTT. Translated, it gives CASSRRETNTEAFF. The gene calls are TRBV6-5 and TRBJ1-1, with D perhaps matching TRBD1 (5 bases). Germline CDR1 MNHEY, CDR2 SVGAGI. The CDR3 is 14 amino acids. Trimming stripped 5 bases from V and 1 base from J, with 11 bases between.

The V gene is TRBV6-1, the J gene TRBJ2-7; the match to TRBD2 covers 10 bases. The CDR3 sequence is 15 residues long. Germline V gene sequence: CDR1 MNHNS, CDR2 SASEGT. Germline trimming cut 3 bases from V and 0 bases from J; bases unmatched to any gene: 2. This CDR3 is CASSDSGRNSYEQYF. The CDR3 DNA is TGTGCCAGCAGTGATAGCGGGAGGAACTCCTACGAGCAGTACTTC.

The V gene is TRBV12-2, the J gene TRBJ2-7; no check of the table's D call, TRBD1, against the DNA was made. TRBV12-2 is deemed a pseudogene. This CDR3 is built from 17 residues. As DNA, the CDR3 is TGTGCAAGTCGCCAGCGTAGAACCACAGGGGGAGGGGCCGAGCAGTACTTC. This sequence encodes CASRQRRTTGGGAEQYF.

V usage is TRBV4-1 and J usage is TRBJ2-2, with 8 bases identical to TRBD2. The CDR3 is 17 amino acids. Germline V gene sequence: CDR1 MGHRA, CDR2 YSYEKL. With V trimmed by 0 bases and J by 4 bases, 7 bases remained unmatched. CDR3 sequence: CASSQDPSGSITGELFF. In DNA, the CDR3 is TGCGCCAGCAGCCAAGATCCGAGCGGGAGCATCACCGGGGAGCTGTTTTTT.

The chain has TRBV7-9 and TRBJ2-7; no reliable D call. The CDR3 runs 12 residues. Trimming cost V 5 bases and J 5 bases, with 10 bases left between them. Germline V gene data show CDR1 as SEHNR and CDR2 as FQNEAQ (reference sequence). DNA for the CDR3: TGTGCCAGCAGCGGAATTCCCGACGAGCAGTACTTC. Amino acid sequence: CASSGIPDEQYF.

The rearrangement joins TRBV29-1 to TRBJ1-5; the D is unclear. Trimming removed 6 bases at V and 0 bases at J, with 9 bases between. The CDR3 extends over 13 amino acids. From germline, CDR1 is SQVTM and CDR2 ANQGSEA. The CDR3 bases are TGCAGCGTAGCTGACGGTAGCAATCAGCCCCAGCATTTT. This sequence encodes CSVADGSNQPQHF.

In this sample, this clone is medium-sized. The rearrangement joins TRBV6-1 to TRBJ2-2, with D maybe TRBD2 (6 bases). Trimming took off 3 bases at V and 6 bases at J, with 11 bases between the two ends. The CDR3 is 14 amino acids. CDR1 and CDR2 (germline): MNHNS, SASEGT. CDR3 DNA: TGTGCCAGCAGTGAGGGGGGAGGCCCCGGGGAGCTGTTTTTT. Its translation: CASSEGGGPGELFF.

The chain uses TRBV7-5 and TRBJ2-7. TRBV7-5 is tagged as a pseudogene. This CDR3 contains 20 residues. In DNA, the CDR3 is TGTGTCAATCTCCAGTGGGGGGCAACCTCAATAGCAATTAGCTCCTACGAGCAGTACTTC. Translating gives CVNLQWGATSIAISSYEQYF.

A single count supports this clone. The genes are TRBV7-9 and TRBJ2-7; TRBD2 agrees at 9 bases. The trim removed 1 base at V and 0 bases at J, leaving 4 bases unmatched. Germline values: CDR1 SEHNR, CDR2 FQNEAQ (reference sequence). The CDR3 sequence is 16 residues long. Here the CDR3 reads CASSLGLAASSYEQYF. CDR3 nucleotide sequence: TGTGCCAGCAGCTTAGGACTAGCGGCCTCCTCCTACGAGCAGTACTTC.

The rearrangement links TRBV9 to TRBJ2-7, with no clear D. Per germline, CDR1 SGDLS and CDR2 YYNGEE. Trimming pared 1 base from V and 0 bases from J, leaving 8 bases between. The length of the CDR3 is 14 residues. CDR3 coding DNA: TGTGCCAGCAGCGTAAGTTCAAGCTCCTACGAGCAGTACTTC. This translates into CASSVSSSSYEQYF.

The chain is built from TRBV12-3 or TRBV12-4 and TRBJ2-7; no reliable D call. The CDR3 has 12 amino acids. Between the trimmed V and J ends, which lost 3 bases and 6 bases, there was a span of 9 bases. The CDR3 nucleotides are TGTGCCAGCAGTTTGGTTTGGGGCGAGCAGTACTTC. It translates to CASSLVWGEQYF.

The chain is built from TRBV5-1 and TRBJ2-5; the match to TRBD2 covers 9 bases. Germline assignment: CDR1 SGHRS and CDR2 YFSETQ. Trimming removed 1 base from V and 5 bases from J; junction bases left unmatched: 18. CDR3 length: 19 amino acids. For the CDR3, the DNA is TGCGCCAGCAGCTTGAAGACAGGGCCCCGGCTAGCGGGACCCGAGACCCAGTACTTC. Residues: CASSLKTGPRLAGPETQYF. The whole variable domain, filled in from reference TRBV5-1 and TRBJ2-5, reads KAGVTQTPRYLIKTRGQQVTLSCSPISGHRSVSWYQQTPGQGLQFLFEYFSETQRNKGNFPGRFSGRQFSNSRSEMNVSTLELGDSALYLCASSLKTGPRLAGPETQYFGPGTRLLVL.